Listed below are T cell receptor beta chains from one sample, sequenced in a study of T cell clones after liver transplantation. Profiling relied on immunoSEQ multiplex PCR, and the TCRdb table lists in-frame clones only, not all of them. The table shows about 76,000 clones, with approximately 82% occurring only once. The material was CD4+ T cells from blood, obtained at the 22-month timepoint. The receptors stem from a human patient who received a liver transplant. Certain T cells may be donor cells from the graft. CDR3s include the opening cysteine and the closing phenylalanine or tryptophan. D genes are given only for firm matches. A row's size may be missing; if present it is once, few, many or a size class.

D gene,J gene,V gene,clone size,CDR3 DNA,CDR3 protein
-,TRBJ1-1,TRBV7-2,-,TGTGCCAGCAGCTTAAATCCGGCAGCGACGAACACTGAAGCTTTCTTT,CASSLNPAATNTEAFF
TRBD2,TRBJ2-3,TRBV11-2,-,TGTGCCAGCAGCCTCTACCTACTAGCGGGAGTTTATACAGATACGCAGTATTTT,CASSLYLLAGVYTDTQYF
-,TRBJ1-2,TRBV5-4,-,TGTGCCAGCAGCGTGGGGGGAAGAGATGGCTACACCTTC,CASSVGGRDGYTF
-,TRBJ1-6,TRBV11-2,-,TGTGCCAGCAGCTTAGTCCATTCACCCCTCCACTTT,CASSLVHSPLHF
TRBD2,TRBJ2-7,TRBV2,-,TGTGCCAGCAGCCCAGGGACTAGCGGCTCCTACGAGCAGTACTTC,CASSPGTSGSYEQYF
TRBD1,TRBJ2-7,TRBV6-5,-,TGTGCCAGCAGCACGACAGGGGGCTCCTACGAGCAGTACTTC,CASSTTGGSYEQYF
-,TRBJ2-4,TRBV11-2,-,TGTGCCAGCAGCTTAACAGTAAAAAACATTCAGTACTTC,CASSLTVKNIQYF
-,TRBJ2-2,TRBV18,-,TGTGCCAGCTCACCCGTACAGGCGCCCGGGGAGCTGTTTTTT,CASSPVQAPGELFF
TRBD2,TRBJ2-7,TRBV9,-,TGTGCCAGCAGCGTAGAGGCTAGCGGGAGCAGCGAGCAGTACTTC,CASSVEASGSSEQYF
-,TRBJ2-1,TRBV7-2,-,TGTGCCAGCAGCTGGTCAAGAAGCTCCTACAATGAGCAGTTCTTC,CASSWSRSSYNEQFF
-,TRBJ2-4,TRBV7-9,-,TGTGCCAGCAGCTCCGACAGGCCGGAACTAGCCAAAAACATTCAGTACTTC,CASSSDRPELAKNIQYF
-,TRBJ1-6,TRBV7-9,few,TGTGCCAGCAGCTCCCCCGGAGGGAAAAATTCACCCCTCCACTTT,CASSSPGGKNSPLHF
TRBD1,TRBJ2-7,TRBV5-6,few,TGTGCCAGCAGCTTGGACAGGGGGCGCGTCCACGAGCAGTACTTC,CASSLDRGRVHEQYF
TRBD2,TRBJ2-5,TRBV4-3,-,TGCGCCAGCAGCCAAGATCTCCGGACTAGCGGGGTTGTTGAGACCCAGTACTTC,CASSQDLRTSGVVETQYF
-,TRBJ2-7,TRBV2,-,TGTGCCAGCAGTGTGGGGCGAGCCTCTACCTACGAGCAGTACTTC,CASSVGRASTYEQYF
TRBD2,TRBJ2-3,TRBV4-2,once,TGTGCCTCGTTTAGCGGGGCTAGCACAGATACGCAGTATTTT,CASFSGASTDTQYF
TRBD2,TRBJ2-3,TRBV28,-,TGTGCCAGCAGTCCACCTAGCGGGAGACCAGATACGCAGTATTTT,CASSPPSGRPDTQYF
-,TRBJ2-3,TRBV4-2,-,TGTGCCAGCAGCCAAGACCTACTAGGCACAGATACGCAGTATTTT,CASSQDLLGTDTQYF
-,TRBJ1-5,TRBV6-6,few,TGTGCCAGCAGTTGGGGCGCCAGCAATCAGCCCCAGCATTTT,CASSWGASNQPQHF
-,TRBJ1-4,TRBV10-3,-,TGTGCCATCAGTGTTAAGGGAACTAATGAAAAACTGTTTTTT,CAISVKGTNEKLFF
TRBD1,TRBJ1-2,TRBV7-3,-,TGTGCCAGCAGCTTAAGGCCGGGACAGGGGGACAAGGACTACACCTTC,CASSLRPGQGDKDYTF
TRBD1,TRBJ1-5,TRBV2,-,TGTGCCAGCAGTGAGGTTGCAGGGGGTCAGCCCCAGCATTTT,CASSEVAGGQPQHF
-,TRBJ2-3,TRBV4-3,-,TGCGCCAGCAGCCAGCAGGGTAGCACAGATACGCAGTATTTT,CASSQQGSTDTQYF
-,TRBJ1-2,TRBV11-2,-,TGTGCCAGCAGCTTATATGTTGGCAGGGTATCTAACTATGGCTACACCTTC,CASSLYVGRVSNYGYTF
-,TRBJ2-1,TRBV7-3,-,TGTGCCAGCAGCCTCGGGACGTTGAACAATGAGCAGTTCTTC,CASSLGTLNNEQFF
-,TRBJ2-5,TRBV29-1,once,TGCAGCGCTACGGATGGTGGGGAGACCCAGTACTTC,CSATDGGETQYF
-,TRBJ2-3,TRBV28,-,TGTGCCAGCAGGCAGGGGGGGTTTAGCACAGATACGCAGTATTTT,CASRQGGFSTDTQYF
-,TRBJ2-3,TRBV7-3,once,TGTGCCAGCAGCTTCACCCGGACAGATACGCAGTATTTT,CASSFTRTDTQYF
-,TRBJ1-2,TRBV5-6,-,TGTGCCAGCAGCTTATCACCACGAGCTAACTATGGCTACACCTTC,CASSLSPRANYGYTF
-,TRBJ2-3,TRBV7-8,-,TGTGCCAGCAGCTTAGCGGGAGAAGGAGATACGCAGTATTTT,CASSLAGEGDTQYF
-,TRBJ2-4,TRBV4-3,-,TGCGCCAGCAGTGATATGGCCAAAAACATTCAGTACTTC,CASSDMAKNIQYF
-,TRBJ1-3,TRBV21-1,once,TGTGCCAGCAGGACTATGGTAGCTACAACCGCACGAAACACCATATATTTT,CASRTMVATTARNTIYF
-,TRBJ2-7,TRBV15,-,TGTGCCACCAGCAGAGACGGCGGCTACGAGCAGTACTTC,CATSRDGGYEQYF
TRBD1,TRBJ2-7,TRBV6-1,once,TGTGCCAGCAGCGACAGGACAGGTGTTCACTACGAGCAGTACTTC,CASSDRTGVHYEQYF
TRBD2,TRBJ2-1,TRBV7-3,few,TGTGCCAGCAGCTCGCTAGCGGGGGCCGACAATGAGCAGTTCTTC,CASSSLAGADNEQFF
TRBD1,TRBJ2-3,TRBV18,-,TGTGCCAGCTCAAAACACCATTCGACAGGGGAGACAGATACGCAGTATTTT,CASSKHHSTGETDTQYF
TRBD2,TRBJ2-3,TRBV6-4,-,TGTGCCAGCAGCGCGATCTCTAGCGGGTTTGATACGCAGTATTTT,CASSAISSGFDTQYF
-,TRBJ1-5,TRBV7-2,-,TGTGCCAGCAGCTCCATGGGACATAAGGATCAGCCCCAGCATTTT,CASSSMGHKDQPQHF
-,TRBJ2-5,TRBV5-4,-,TGTGCCAGCTCCAGGTTGGTAGGGCAAGAGACCCAGTACTTC,CASSRLVGQETQYF
-,TRBJ2-6,TRBV29-1,once,TGCAGCGTTGAAGATCCCCCCGGAGTTCGTGGGGCCAACGTCCTGACTTTC,CSVEDPPGVRGANVLTF
-,TRBJ2-1,TRBV12-1,-,TGTGCCAGCAGCCATCATCTCGGGACTAGCGGGAGGACCCTTTACGATGAGCAGTTCTTC,CASSHHLGTSGRTLYDEQFF
-,TRBJ1-4,TRBV18,-,TGTGCCAGCTCACCACTCGGTGCAACTAATGAAAAACTGTTTTTT,CASSPLGATNEKLFF
TRBD1,TRBJ1-2,TRBV27,-,TGTGCCAGCAGTTTGGGGCGGGACAGGCCCCTTTATGGCTACACCTTC,CASSLGRDRPLYGYTF
-,TRBJ1-3,TRBV11-1,-,TGTGCCAGCAGCCATACCGGAAACACCATATATTTT,CASSHTGNTIYF
-,TRBJ2-7,TRBV7-2,-,TGTGCCAGCAGCTTACTACCCCTGTTGGCCTACGAGCAGTACTTC,CASSLLPLLAYEQYF
-,TRBJ2-7,TRBV9,-,TGTGCCAGCAGCAGGGGCTACGAGCAGTACTTC,CASSRGYEQYF
-,TRBJ1-5,TRBV28,-,TGTGCCAGCAGTTTAACTGATTTGGGTTCCTGGCATTTT,CASSLTDLGSWHF
-,TRBJ1-2,TRBV19,-,TGTGCCAGTAGTATTCGACTTTATGGCTACACCTTC,CASSIRLYGYTF
TRBD2,TRBJ2-3,TRBV7-2,few,TGTGCCAGCAGCTTATCCCTAGCGGGCACAGATACGCAGTATTTT,CASSLSLAGTDTQYF
TRBD1,TRBJ2-5,TRBV7-2,few,TGTGCCAGCAGCCGCCGGGACAGGGACGAGGGGACCCAGTACTTC,CASSRRDRDEGTQYF
-,TRBJ2-1,TRBV19,-,TGTGCCAGTAGTAACAGGAGGAACAATGAGCAGTTCTTC,CASSNRRNNEQFF
TRBD2,TRBJ2-1,TRBV6-4,-,TGTGCCAGCAGAAGACTAGCGGAGGACAATGAGCAGTTCTTC,CASRRLAEDNEQFF
-,TRBJ1-2,TRBV30,-,TGTGCCTGGAGTACCAGTTATGGCTACACCTTC,CAWSTSYGYTF